The clone carrying this T cell receptor (beta chain) was detected only a few times. TCRdb keeps only in-frame clones here, not all; method: immunoSEQ multiplex PCR. The sample shows about 130,000 clones, 86% of them seen only once. The sample originates from a study of identifying expanded T cells in peripheral blood. CDR1 is SQVTM and CDR2 is ANQGSEA in the germline V gene. The CDR3 loop spans 14 amino acids. With 4 bases clipped from V and 1 base from J, the junction kept 4 bases outside the gene matches. The TCR was taken from a person aged 18 to 75 in good health. The J gene is TRBJ1-1, the V gene TRBV29-1; 9 bases match TRBD1. The sample taken for sequencing was blood. DNA of the CDR3: TGCAGCGTTGGAGGACAGGGGACGAACACTGAAGCTTTCTTT. Protein product: CSVGGQGTNTEAFF.